This T cell receptor (beta chain) was identified in a study of CD8 T cells in ankylosing spondylitis. The CDR3 contains 17 residues. TCRdb fed the 5' RACE reads into MiXCR, producing one record per CDR3 protein. The table lists 150,000 to 200,000 distinct CDR3 sequences, around 13% of them singletons. V gene TRBV21-1 combines with J gene TRBJ2-1; no check of the table's D call, TRBD2, against the DNA was made. TRBV21-1 represents a pseudogene. Sample: blood, either unsorted or a sorted T cell fraction (not recorded which). The sequence was obtained from a male donor with ankylosing spondylitis or in good health (not recorded which). The CDR3 spells CASSKVEGRRKGDEQFF. In DNA, the CDR3 is TGTGCCAGCAGCAAAGTCGAGGGGAGGAGGAAAGGAGATGAGCAGTTCTTC.